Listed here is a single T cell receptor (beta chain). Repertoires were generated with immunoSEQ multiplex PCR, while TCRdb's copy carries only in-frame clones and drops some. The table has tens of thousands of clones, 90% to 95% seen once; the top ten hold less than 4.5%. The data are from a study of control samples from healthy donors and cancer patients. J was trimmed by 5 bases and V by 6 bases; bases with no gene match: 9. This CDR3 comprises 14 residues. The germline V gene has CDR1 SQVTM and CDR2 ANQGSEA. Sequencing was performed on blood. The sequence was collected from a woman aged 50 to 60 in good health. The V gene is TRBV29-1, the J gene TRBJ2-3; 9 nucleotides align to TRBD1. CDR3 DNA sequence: TGCAGCGTAATCGGACAGGGGATTGTAGATACGCAGTATTTT. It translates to CSVIGQGIVDTQYF.